The 24 T cell receptor beta chains below were found in one sample sequenced in a study of preoperative IRX-2 immunotherapy in early breast cancer. This sample's treatment: preoperative locoregional IRX-2 cytokine immunotherapy. Using immunoSEQ multiplex PCR, the repertoire was profiled, and TCRdb retains in-frame clones only, with some absent. In the table there are 35,000 to 55,000 clones, approximately 94% of which are singletons. This specimen consisted of tumor tissue, obtained after IRX-2 immunotherapy. The receptors were sampled from a human donor with breast cancer.

The V and J genes are TRBV7-2 and TRBJ2-1, with 12 bases lining up with TRBD2. Germline CDR1 and CDR2: SGHTA and FQGNSA. CDR3 length: 15 amino acids. The trim removed 1 base at V and 8 bases at J, leaving 3 bases unmatched. The DNA for the CDR3 is TGTGCCAGCAGCTTAGGACTAGCGGGAGTAGATGAGCAGTTCTTC. Protein: CASSLGLAGVDEQFF.

The chain links TRBV15 to TRBJ2-3; 11 bases map to TRBD1. V lost 3 bases to trimming and J lost 3 bases; unmatched junction nucleotides: 5. The germline gives CDR1 LNHNV, CDR2 YYDKDF (reference sequence). The CDR3 runs to 16 residues. Here the CDR3 DNA reads TGTGCCACCAGCAGGGACAGGGGGCATCGGACAGATACGCAGTATTTT. Protein: CATSRDRGHRTDTQYF.

The chain is built from TRBV28 and TRBJ2-1; TRBD2 aligns across 10 bases. Per the germline V gene, CDR1 is MDHEN and CDR2 is SYDVKM. The CDR3 contains 15 residues. V lost 6 bases, J lost 1 base, and 3 bases stayed unmatched. The CDR3, as DNA: TGTGCCAGCAGGAAACTAGCGGGGTCCTACAATGAGCAGTTCTTC. This gives the protein CASRKLAGSYNEQFF.

The chain combines TRBV13 with TRBJ2-3; 8 nucleotides align to TRBD1. CDR3 length equals 15 residues. Unmatched junction bases numbered 11, after V lost 5 bases and J lost 7 bases. In germline, CDR1 is PRHDT, CDR2 FYEKMQ (reference sequence). The CDR3: CASSPGQGMVNTQYF. CDR3 nucleotide sequence: TGTGCCAGCAGCCCCGGACAGGGAATGGTAAATACGCAGTATTTT. Using reference TRBV13 and TRBJ2-3 for the parts outside the CDR3, the full variable domain is AAGVIQSPRHLIKEKRETATLKCYPIPRHDTVYWYQQGPGQDPQFLISFYEKMQSDKGSIPDRFSAQQFSDYHSELNMSSLELGDSALYFCASSPGQGMVNTQYFGPGTRLTVL.

This clone was counted a single time. J is TRBJ1-5 and V is TRBV7-2; 9 nucleotides line up with TRBD1. Losses at the gene ends were 5 bases for V and 6 bases for J; bases not matched to a gene: 5. CDR1 SGHTA and CDR2 FQGNSA come from the germline V gene. There are 14 residues in the CDR3. The CDR3 nucleotides read TGTGCCAGCAGCGAAAGACAGGGGGGTCAGCCCCAGCATTTT. Translating gives CASSERQGGQPQHF.

The gene calls are TRBV6-6 and TRBJ1-4; D is unresolved. The CDR3 is made up of 11 amino acids. The germline V gene encodes CDR1 MNHNY and CDR2 SVGAGI (reference sequence). The V and J ends lost 6 bases and 7 bases respectively, with 6 bases between them. The chain's CDR3 is CASREREKLFF. In DNA, the CDR3 is TGTGCCAGCAGGGAACGTGAAAAACTGTTTTTT.

V and J are TRBV20-1 and TRBJ1-1; D not resolved. With 0 bases removed from V and 5 bases from J, the gap between germline ends came to 4 bases. The CDR3 totals 11 residues. From germline, CDR1 is DFQATT and CDR2 SNEGSKA (reference sequence). CDR3 residues: CSARDSTEAFF. The DNA for the CDR3 is TGCAGTGCTAGAGATAGTACTGAAGCTTTCTTT.

The J gene is TRBJ2-5, the V gene TRBV5-1, with TRBD2 matching over 15 bases. The J call may not be correct, given that the DNA end is closer to TRBJ2-7. Germline CDR1 and CDR2: SGHRS and YFSETQ. The CDR3 extends over 15 amino acids. As DNA, the CDR3 is TGCGCCAGCAGGCGGACTAGCGGGAGGGCCTACGAGCAGTACTTC. As protein: CASRRTSGRAYEQYF.

V gene TRBV11-2 combines with J gene TRBJ1-1, with 9 nucleotides matching TRBD1. V was clipped by 4 bases and J by 0 bases; unmatched bases: 6. This CDR3 is built from 16 residues. Germline assignment: CDR1 SGHAT and CDR2 FQNNGV. CDR3 loop: CASSSGQGKVNTEAFF. The DNA for the CDR3 is TGTGCCAGCAGCTCGGGACAGGGAAAGGTGAACACTGAAGCTTTCTTT.

Points on this clone: The same CDR3 can be traced to other DNA sequences in this sample. The chain couples TRBV9 to TRBJ1-4; D call uncertain. CDR3 length: 13 residues. Germline CDR1 SGDLS, CDR2 YYNGEE. V dropped 5 bases and J dropped 2 bases, with 7 bases sitting between them. The CDR3 nucleotides read TGTGCCAGCAGTGTATCGACTAATGAAAAACTGTTTTTT. This sequence encodes CASSVSTNEKLFF.

This chain uses TRBV14 with TRBJ1-2, with D perhaps TRBD1 (5 bases). The V end was cut by 5 bases, the J end by 4 bases, with 8 bases between. Germline V CDR1 and CDR2: SGHDN, FVKESK. This CDR3 comprises 12 residues. The CDR3 here is CASSWDLYGYTF. In DNA form, the CDR3 reads TGTGCCAGCAGCTGGGACCTCTATGGCTACACCTTC.

The V and J genes are TRBV21-1 and TRBJ2-3; the table's TRBD2 call for D was not verified on the DNA. TRBV21-1 is deemed a pseudogene. The CDR3 contains 16 residues. The CDR3 DNA reads TGTGCCAGCACCGTTGGACTAGCGGGAGATACAGATACGCAGTATTTT. This codes for CASTVGLAGDTDTQYF.

The rearrangement uses TRBV7-9 and TRBJ1-1; D ambiguous. The CDR3 consists of 15 residues. The germline V gene encodes CDR1 SEHNR and CDR2 FQNEAQ (reference sequence). V lost 4 bases and J lost 1, with 13 bases in between. CDR3 residues: CASSSTREWNTEAFF. DNA of the CDR3: TGTGCCAGCAGCTCGACCAGAGAATGGAACACTGAAGCTTTCTTT.

The V and J genes are TRBV2 and TRBJ2-3, with TRBD1 matching over 9 bases. This CDR3 has 12 amino acids. Germline CDR1 SNHLY, CDR2 FYNNEI. DNA of the CDR3: TGTTCCCGGGACAGGGCCCCCGATACGCAGTATTTT. This codes for CSRDRAPDTQYF. Full variable domain (remainder filled in from reference TRBV2 and TRBJ2-3): EPEVTQTPSHQVTQMGQEVILRCVPISNHLYFYWYRQILGQKVEFLVSFYNNEISEKSEIFDDQFSVERPDGSNFTLKIRSTKLEDSAMYFCSRDRAPDTQYFGPGTRLTVL.

The chain recombines TRBV7-2 with TRBJ1-1, with TRBD1 matching 10 bases. The length of the CDR3 is 15 residues. The V and J ends lost 5 bases and 5 bases, in that order; junction bases with no gene match: 8. Germline-derived CDR1 and CDR2 are SGHTA and FQGNSA. CDR3 residues: CASSERQGAGTEAFF. DNA for the CDR3: TGTGCCAGCAGCGAACGACAGGGGGCAGGAACTGAAGCTTTCTTT.

V usage is TRBV27 and J usage is TRBJ2-3; unclear D gene. Trimming removed 6 bases at V and 5 bases at J, with 9 bases between. Germline-derived CDR1 and CDR2 are MNHEY and SMNVEV (reference sequence). This CDR3 has 12 residues. The CDR3 DNA reads as TGTGCCAGCAGAACTCGGGTAGATACGCAGTATTTT. Encoded protein: CASRTRVDTQYF.

The rearrangement links TRBV6-1 to TRBJ2-5, with D perhaps TRBD2 (7 bases). The CDR3 is made up of 13 amino acids. Germline V gene data show CDR1 as MNHNS and CDR2 as SASEGT. Trimming stripped 6 bases from V and 6 bases from J, with 14 bases between. In DNA form, the CDR3 reads TGTGCCAGCAGGGGATCCGGGGGGCAGACCCAGTACTTC. The encoded protein is CASRGSGGQTQYF.

This chain joins TRBV30 and TRBJ2-1; 7 bases line up with TRBD2. Germline V gene data show CDR1 as GTSNPN and CDR2 as SVGIG (reference sequence). This CDR3 region has 15 residues. V was clipped by 3 bases and J by 1 base; unmatched bases: 6. The CDR3 sequence: CAWRRRERSYNEQFF. The CDR3 DNA follows: TGTGCCTGGAGAAGGCGGGAGAGGTCCTACAATGAGCAGTTCTTC.

This clone was seen only once. The chain uses TRBV10-3 and TRBJ2-5; perhaps TRBD1 as D (5 bases). Trimming took off 6 bases at V and 3 bases at J, with 8 bases between the two ends. This CDR3 is built from 12 residues. Germline CDR1 ENHRY, CDR2 SYGVKD. The chain's CDR3 is CAISRQKETQYF. CDR3 coding DNA: TGTGCCATCAGCCGACAGAAAGAGACCCAGTACTTC.

V gene TRBV5-1 combines with J gene TRBJ2-7; no clear D. This CDR3 is 12 amino acids long. Trimming removed 0 bases at V and 12 bases at J, with 13 bases between. Germline lookup yields CDR1 SGHRS and CDR2 YFSETQ. CDR3 sequence reads: CASSLEATQWYF. The CDR3 DNA reads TGCGCCAGCAGCTTGGAGGCTACCCAATGGTACTTC.

The CDR3 here is CASSLGGSGPYNEQFF. Written as DNA, the CDR3 is TGTGCCAGCAGCTTAGGTGGTAGCGGGCCTTACAATGAGCAGTTCTTC. This chain uses TRBV11-3 with TRBJ2-1, with 7 nucleotides matching TRBD2. The CDR3 is 16 residues long. Trimming at V came to 1 base and at J to 4 bases, leaving 7 bases not matched to a gene. The germline V gene encodes CDR1 SGHNT and CDR2 YENEEA.

The rearrangement uses TRBV7-3 and TRBJ1-1, with D uncertain. The CDR3 length is 16 residues. Trimming removed 5 bases at V and 1 base at J, with 17 bases between. CDR1 is SGHTA and CDR2 is FQGTGA in the germline V gene. CDR3: CASSPGPLGSNTEAFF. CDR3 bases: TGTGCCAGCAGCCCCGGCCCCTTGGGTTCGAACACTGAAGCTTTCTTT.

The chain uses TRBV7-8 and TRBJ2-1, with 7 bases that match TRBD2. This CDR3 has 15 residues. Germline-derived CDR1 and CDR2 are SGHVS and FQNEAQ. Unmatched junction bases numbered 9, after V lost 0 bases and J lost 10 bases. The CDR3 DNA reads as TGTGCCAGCAGCTTAGCGGAGGCTAGCGGACGCGAGCAGTTCTTC. It encodes CASSLAEASGREQFF.

The rearrangement uses TRBV5-1 and TRBJ2-1, with TRBD2 as a possible D gene (5 bases). The CDR3 covers 16 residues. Per the germline V gene, CDR1 is SGHRS and CDR2 is YFSETQ. V lost 0 bases and J lost 0, with 10 bases in between. This CDR3 reads CASSLAGVGSYNEQFF. In nucleotides, the CDR3 is TGCGCCAGCAGCTTGGCCGGGGTGGGCTCCTACAATGAGCAGTTCTTC.